This TCR beta chain was found in a study of T cell repertoires in cytomegalovirus infection. Whole-study results and caveats: Summed frequency of shared TCR beta families picked out CMV carriers who also had the relevant HLA.

TCRdb reprocessed the reads with MiXCR, giving one entry per CDR3 protein. The sample lists 680,000 or so distinct CDR3 sequences, 35% to 45% seen once, with about 2.8% in the top ten. The CDR3 contains 14 residues. V was shortened by 0 bases and J by 6 bases, with 9 bases between the two germline ends. CDR1 is LNHNV and CDR2 is YYDKDF in the germline V gene (reference sequence). With respect to this clonotype: The antigen remains undetermined.

The J gene is TRBJ2-1, the V gene TRBV15; no firm D call. The receptor was derived from a human donor in good health (CMV status not recorded). Some clones in this sample may be carry-over from other donors' samples. The material sequenced was PBMCs. The CDR3 nucleotides are TGTGCCACCAGCAGAGATTCCCTTCCCAATGAGCAGTTCTTC. As protein: CATSRDSLPNEQFF.